The rows below give T cell receptor beta chains drawn from one sample of a study of cytotoxic CD8 clonotypes in ibrutinib-treated CLL. Generated by immunoSEQ multiplex PCR, the TCRdb table keeps only in-frame clones and is missing some. This sample yields roughly 160,000 clones, of which over 65% are seen a single time; approximately 2% belongs to the top ten. Sequences were derived from PBMCs, sampled after 12 months of ibrutinib treatment. The receptor source for this set is a human donor with chronic lymphocytic leukemia. The CDR3 runs from the conserved cysteine through the conserved F or W. Fields, in order: CDR3 DNA, CDR3 protein, D gene, J gene, clone size, V gene. A D gene is named only where the DNA matches it firmly. Clone size, where shown, is once, few, many, or a class for clones that have expanded.

TGTGCCAGCAGTTGGCAGGGAAGGGGCTACACCTTC CASSWQGRGYTF - TRBJ1-2 - TRBV28
TGTGCCAGCAGCCCCGGGACTTTTAACACCGGGGAGCTGTTTTTT CASSPGTFNTGELFF - TRBJ2-2 - TRBV7-3
TGTGCCAGCAGACCTTCGACGGGGCCGGGCTACACCTTC CASRPSTGPGYTF - TRBJ1-2 - TRBV2
TGTGCCAGCAGCTTAGTCGGCAGGGTTATAGGGGTGAACACTGAAGCTTTCTTT CASSLVGRVIGVNTEAFF - TRBJ1-1 - TRBV7-2
TGTGCCAGTAGTCCCTCCGGGACAGGGGTCGAAAAACTGTTTTTT CASSPSGTGVEKLFF TRBD1 TRBJ1-4 once TRBV19
TGTGCCAGTAGTGTTACTAGCACAGATACGCAGTATTTT CASSVTSTDTQYF - TRBJ2-3 - TRBV19
TGTGCCAGCTCTCAACAAGACGGTGCAACTAATGAAAAACTGTTTTTT CASSQQDGATNEKLFF - TRBJ1-4 - TRBV18
TGTGCCAGTAGTAGCCCGGGACAGGGAGTCAGGTGGCCTGAAGCTTTCTTT CASSSPGQGVRWPEAFF TRBD1 TRBJ1-1 - TRBV19
TGTGCCAGCAGTCCGGCCGCAGTCTACAATGAGCAGTTCTTC CASSPAAVYNEQFF - TRBJ2-1 - TRBV6-5
TGTGCCAGCAGCTTAGGGTGGTTTTCCCAGGGCTCTGGGGCCAACGTCCTGACTTTC CASSLGWFSQGSGANVLTF - TRBJ2-6 - TRBV11-2
TGTGCCAGCAGCCAAGAACTAGACGCCTACAATGAGCAGTTCTTC CASSQELDAYNEQFF - TRBJ2-1 - TRBV5-4
TGTGCCAGCAGCCAGACAGGGACTCGCCCGCAAGTAGCCAAAAACATTCAGTACTTC CASSQTGTRPQVAKNIQYF - TRBJ2-4 - TRBV14
TGTGCCAGCAGCTTAAGCCGTTCCAATGCGCAGTATTTT CASSLSRSNAQYF - TRBJ2-3 - TRBV7-3
TGTGCCAGCCGTTCAAATGGGAATCAGCCCCAGCATTTT CASRSNGNQPQHF - TRBJ1-5 - TRBV4-2
TGTGCCAGCAGCTTGGGCGGGAGGAGAGAGACCCAGTACTTC CASSLGGRRETQYF TRBD2 TRBJ2-5 - TRBV11-2
TGTGCCAGCATGAACGGGAGGGCACAAGAGACCCAGTACTTC CASMNGRAQETQYF TRBD2 TRBJ2-5 once TRBV2
TGTGCCAGCAGCGGGACCCTCCACGGGGAGCTGTTTTTT CASSGTLHGELFF - TRBJ2-2 - TRBV6-6
TGTGCCAGCAGCCCACAGGGGATGTCTTACGAGCAGTACTTC CASSPQGMSYEQYF TRBD1 TRBJ2-7 - TRBV7-2
TGTGCCAGCAGCTTAGGGGGGAGGGGTGCAACTAATGAAAAACTGTTTTTT CASSLGGRGATNEKLFF - TRBJ1-4 few TRBV7-2
TGTGCCAGCAGCCCCGATGGGGGGCCGGGTCAGCCCCAGCATTTT CASSPDGGPGQPQHF - TRBJ1-5 once TRBV7-9
TGCGCCAGCAGCACACGGACTAGCGGGGGTGCAGATACGCAGTATTTT CASSTRTSGGADTQYF TRBD2 TRBJ2-3 - TRBV5-1
TGTGCCAGCTCACCATACGACCTCACCAAAGGACAGGGTAATTCACCCCTCCACTTT CASSPYDLTKGQGNSPLHF TRBD1 TRBJ1-6 - TRBV18